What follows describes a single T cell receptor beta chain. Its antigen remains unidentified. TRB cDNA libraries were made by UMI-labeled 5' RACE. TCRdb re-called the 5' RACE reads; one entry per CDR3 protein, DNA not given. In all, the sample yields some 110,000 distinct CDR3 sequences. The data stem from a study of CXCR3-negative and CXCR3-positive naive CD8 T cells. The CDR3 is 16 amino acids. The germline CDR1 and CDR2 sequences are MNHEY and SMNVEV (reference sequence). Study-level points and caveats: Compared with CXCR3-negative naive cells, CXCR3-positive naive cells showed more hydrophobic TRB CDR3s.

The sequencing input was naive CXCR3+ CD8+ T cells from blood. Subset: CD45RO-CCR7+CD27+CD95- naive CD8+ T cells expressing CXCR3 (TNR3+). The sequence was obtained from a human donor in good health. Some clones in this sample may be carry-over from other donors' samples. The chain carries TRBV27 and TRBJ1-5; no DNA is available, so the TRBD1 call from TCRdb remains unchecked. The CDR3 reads CAIRRTADSRGQPQHF.